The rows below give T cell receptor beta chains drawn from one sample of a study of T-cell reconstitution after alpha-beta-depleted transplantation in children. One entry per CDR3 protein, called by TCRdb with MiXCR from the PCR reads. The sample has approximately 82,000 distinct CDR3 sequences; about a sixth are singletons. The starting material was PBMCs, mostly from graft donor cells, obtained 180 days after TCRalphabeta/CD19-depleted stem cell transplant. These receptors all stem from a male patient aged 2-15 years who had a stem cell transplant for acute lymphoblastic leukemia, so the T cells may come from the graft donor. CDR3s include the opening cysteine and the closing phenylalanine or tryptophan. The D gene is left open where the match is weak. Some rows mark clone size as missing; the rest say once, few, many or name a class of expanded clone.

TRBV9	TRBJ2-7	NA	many	TGTGCCAGCAGCGTAGATCCGACAGAAAATTACGAGCAGTACTTC	CASSVDPTENYEQYF
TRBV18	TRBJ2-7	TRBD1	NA	TGTGCCAGCTCACCACGCGGACAGGGAACCTACGAGCAGTACTTC	CASSPRGQGTYEQYF
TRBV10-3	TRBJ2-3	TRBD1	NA	TGTGCCATCAGCTCCTCTGCTGGGACAGGGCATACAGATACGCAGTATTTT	CAISSSAGTGHTDTQYF
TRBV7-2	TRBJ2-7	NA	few	TGTGCCAGCAGCCTGACAGATTCCTACGAGCAGTACTTC	CASSLTDSYEQYF
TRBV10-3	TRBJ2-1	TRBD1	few	TGTGCCATCGCTCGGGACAGGTCCCTAGGTTCACACAATGAGCAGTTCTTC	CAIARDRSLGSHNEQFF
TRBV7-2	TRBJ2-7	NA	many	TGTGCCAGCAGCTATGGAATCTACGAGCAGTACTTC	CASSYGIYEQYF
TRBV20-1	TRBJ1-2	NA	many	TGCAGTGCCGACTTCTATGGCTACACCTTC	CSADFYGYTF
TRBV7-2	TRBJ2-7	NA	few	TGTGCCAGCAGCTCCCCCCTAAGGGGCCATTTTTCCTACGAGCAGTACTTC	CASSSPLRGHFSYEQYF
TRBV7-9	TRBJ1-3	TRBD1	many	TGTGCCAGCAGCCCACCATCGGGACAGGGGGGAAACACCATATATTTT	CASSPPSGQGGNTIYF
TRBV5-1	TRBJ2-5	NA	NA	TGCGCCAGCAGCTTGCAGGGGAGGGAAGAGACCCAGTACTTC	CASSLQGREETQYF
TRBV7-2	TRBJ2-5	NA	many	TGTGCCAGCAGCTTTAAAGAGACCCAGTACTTC	CASSFKETQYF
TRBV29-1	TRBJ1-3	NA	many	TGCAGCGTTGAGATAAGGCGCCAAGGGACTGGAAACACCATATATTTT	CSVEIRRQGTGNTIYF
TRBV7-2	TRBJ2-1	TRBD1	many	TGTGCCAGCAGCTTAGGGACAGGACCCTACAATGAGCAGTTCTTC	CASSLGTGPYNEQFF
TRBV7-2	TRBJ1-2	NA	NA	TGTGCCAGCAGCTTCCTCCCCACGGGTTATGGCTACACCTTC	CASSFLPTGYGYTF
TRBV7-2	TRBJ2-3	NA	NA	TGTGCCAGCAGCCACTACGTATCGGGCACAGATACGCAGTATTTT	CASSHYVSGTDTQYF
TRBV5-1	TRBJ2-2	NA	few	TGCGCCAGCCGAGGGGGAAGACTGAACACCGGGGAGCTGTTTTTT	CASRGGRLNTGELFF
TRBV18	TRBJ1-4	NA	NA	TGTGCCAGCTCACCTGGGTCGGGTAGTGAAAAACTGTTTTTT	CASSPGSGSEKLFF
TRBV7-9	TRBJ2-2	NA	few	TGTGCCAGCAGCTCGGGACTCAGGACCGGGGAGCTGTTTTTT	CASSSGLRTGELFF
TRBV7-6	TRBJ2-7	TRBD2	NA	TGTGCCAGCAGCTTAAGGGCACTAGCGGGGGGGCCATACGAGCAGTACTTC	CASSLRALAGGPYEQYF
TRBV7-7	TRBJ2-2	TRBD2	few	TGTGCCAGCAGCCTACTAGCGGGGGACACCGGGGAGCTGTTTTTT	CASSLLAGDTGELFF
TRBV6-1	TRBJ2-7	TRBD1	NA	TGTGCCAGCAGCCCCTTAGACAGGGCCCCCTCCTACGAGCAGTACTTC	CASSPLDRAPSYEQYF
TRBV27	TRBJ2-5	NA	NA	TGTGCCAGCAGTCAAAGCCTGCCACTAGGTGTCGGCGAGACCCAGTACTTC	CASSQSLPLGVGETQYF
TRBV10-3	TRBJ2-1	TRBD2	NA	TGTGCCATCAAGGCTAGCGGGGGGGCCGGCTACAATGAGAAGTTCTTC	CAIKASGGAGYNEKFF
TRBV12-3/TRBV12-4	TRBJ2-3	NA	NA	TGTGCCAGCGGGAAAGATACGCAGTATTTT	CASGKDTQYF
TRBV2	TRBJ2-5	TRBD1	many	TGTGCCAGCAGTAAACGGGGACAGGGTGAGACCCAGTACTTC	CASSKRGQGETQYF
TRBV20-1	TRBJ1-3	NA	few	TGCAGTGCTAGAGATGGGGATCGGGAGGGAGAGTTAAGTGGAAACACCATATATTTT	CSARDGDREGELSGNTIYF
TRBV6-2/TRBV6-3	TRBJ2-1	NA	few	TGTGCCAGCAGTCCCGGCAGGGGGGGGCCGAGGAATGAGCAGTTCTTC	CASSPGRGGPRNEQFF
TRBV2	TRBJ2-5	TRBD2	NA	TGTGCCAGCAGTGAATCGGTAGCGGGGGGGCGTTGGGAGACCCAGTACTTC	CASSESVAGGRWETQYF
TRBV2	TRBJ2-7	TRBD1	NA	TGTGCCAGCATCTACAGGGGGCCCGGACGGTACGAGCAGTACTTC	CASIYRGPGRYEQYF
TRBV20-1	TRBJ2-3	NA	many	TGCAGTGCTAGACTTCCGGGGGGCCCCACAGATACGCAGTATTTT	CSARLPGGPTDTQYF
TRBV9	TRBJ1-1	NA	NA	TGTGCCAGCAGCGGCTGGAACACTGAAGCTTTCTTT	CASSGWNTEAFF
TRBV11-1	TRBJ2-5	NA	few	TGTGCCAGCAGCTTAAGGAGGGGGCCTCTCCAAGAGACCCAGTACTTC	CASSLRRGPLQETQYF
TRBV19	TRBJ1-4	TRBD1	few	TGTGCCAGTAGTGCTGGACAGGGGTTTGAAAAACTGTTTTTT	CASSAGQGFEKLFF
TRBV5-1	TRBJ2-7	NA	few	TGCGCCAGCAGCTTTGCGGGACGGTGGTACGAGCAGTACTTC	CASSFAGRWYEQYF
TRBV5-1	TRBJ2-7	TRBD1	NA	TGCGCCAGCAGCTTGGAATGGGACAGGGGGGTCTCCTACGAGCAGTACTTC	CASSLEWDRGVSYEQYF
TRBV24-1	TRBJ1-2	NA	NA	TGTGCCACCCTAGGGAACTATGGCTACACCTTC	CATLGNYGYTF
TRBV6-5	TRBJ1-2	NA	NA	TGTGCCAGCAGTTACACCGGACAGAGGAACTATGGCTACACCTTC	CASSYTGQRNYGYTF
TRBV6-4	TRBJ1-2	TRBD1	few	TGTGCCAGCAGTTCAGGGGGCTTTGGCTATGGCTACACCTTC	CASSSGGFGYGYTF
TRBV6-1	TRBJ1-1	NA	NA	TGTGCCAGCAGATCCGCCGATGACAGGTACACTGAAGCTTTCTTT	CASRSADDRYTEAFF
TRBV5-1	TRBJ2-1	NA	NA	TGCGCCAGCAACCCCCTAGGGAATGGTGAGCAGTTCTTC	CASNPLGNGEQFF
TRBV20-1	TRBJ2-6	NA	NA	TGCAGTGCTTCCCGGACAGCGTCGGGGGCCAACGTCCTGACTTTC	CSASRTASGANVLTF
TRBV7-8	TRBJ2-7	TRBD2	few	TGTGCCAGCAGCTTAGCGTTAGCGGGGGTTTCATACGAGCAGTACTTC	CASSLALAGVSYEQYF
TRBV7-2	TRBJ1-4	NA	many	TGTGCCAGCAGCTTAGTGGGCAAGATTGAAAAACTGTTTTTT	CASSLVGKIEKLFF
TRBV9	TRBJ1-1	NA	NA	TGTGCCAGCGACGGATTGAACACTGAAGCTTTCTTT	CASDGLNTEAFF
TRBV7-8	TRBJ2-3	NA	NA	TGTGCCAGCAGCTTAGTGTCGGGGGTCCGAACAGATACGCAGTATTTT	CASSLVSGVRTDTQYF
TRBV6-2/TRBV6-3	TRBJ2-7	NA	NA	TGTGCCAGCAGTTACGGGGGATCCCTCTACGAGCAGTACTTC	CASSYGGSLYEQYF
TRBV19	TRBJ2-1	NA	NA	TGTGCCAGTAGTACGACAGCGTACTCCTACAATGAGCAGTTCTTC	CASSTTAYSYNEQFF
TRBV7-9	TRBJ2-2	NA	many	TGTGCCAGCAGCTTAGGCAACACGCCACAAACATACACCGGGGAGCTGTTTTTT	CASSLGNTPQTYTGELFF
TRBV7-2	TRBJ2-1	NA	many	TGTGCCAGCAGGCGAAGAGTATCAGGCGCGAACAATGAGCAGTTCTTC	CASRRRVSGANNEQFF
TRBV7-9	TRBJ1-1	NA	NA	TGTGCCAGCAGCTCAGGGATTAGAGGGACTGAAGCTTTCTTT	CASSSGIRGTEAFF
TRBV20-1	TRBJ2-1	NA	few	TGCAGTGCCGAGGGTACCCTAGGGGGTGAGCAGTTCTTC	CSAEGTLGGEQFF
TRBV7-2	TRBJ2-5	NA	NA	TGTGCCAGCAGCTTGTGGATCCAAGAGACCCAGTACTTC	CASSLWIQETQYF
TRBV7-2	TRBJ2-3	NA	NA	TGTGCCAGCAGTCATGGCGGCAGGCGGGTGCCCACAGATACGCAGTATTTT	CASSHGGRRVPTDTQYF
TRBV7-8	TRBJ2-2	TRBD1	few	TGTGCCAGCAGCTCCATAGCTACAGGGGGCCCTACCGGGGAGCTGTTTTTT	CASSSIATGGPTGELFF
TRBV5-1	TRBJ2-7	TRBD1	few	TGCGCCAGCAGCAACGGCAGGGGGCAGAACTACGAGCAGTACTTC	CASSNGRGQNYEQYF
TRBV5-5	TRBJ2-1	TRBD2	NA	TGTGCCAGCAGCCCCCGGACTAGCGGGGGGTACAATGAGCAGTTCTTC	CASSPRTSGGYNEQFF
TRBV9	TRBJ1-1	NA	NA	TGTGCCAGCAGCGTAGCGGGACAAGACACTGAAGCTTTCTTT	CASSVAGQDTEAFF
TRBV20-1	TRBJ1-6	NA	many	TGCAGTGCTAGTTCGGGGGCGGCGGGTGATTCACCCCTCCACTTT	CSASSGAAGDSPLHF
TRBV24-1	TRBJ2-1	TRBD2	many	TGTGCCACCAGTGATTTTGGGAGCGGGGGGGCAAATGAGCAGTTCTTC	CATSDFGSGGANEQFF
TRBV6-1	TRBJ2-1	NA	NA	TGTGCCAGCAGTGAAAGGGTCCTTGCCGGGTTCTTC	CASSERVLAGFF